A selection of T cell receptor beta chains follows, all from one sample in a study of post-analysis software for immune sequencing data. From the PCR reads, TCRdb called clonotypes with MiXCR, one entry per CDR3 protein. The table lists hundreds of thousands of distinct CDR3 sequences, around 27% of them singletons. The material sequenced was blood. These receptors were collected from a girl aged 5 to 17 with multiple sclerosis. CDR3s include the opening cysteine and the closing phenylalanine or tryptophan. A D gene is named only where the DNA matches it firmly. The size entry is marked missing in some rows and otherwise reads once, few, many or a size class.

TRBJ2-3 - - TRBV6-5 TGTGCCAGCAGTTACGGGATCACAGATACGCAGTATTTT CASSYGITDTQYF
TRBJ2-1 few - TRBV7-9 TGTGCCAGCAGCCCCCAAACCCCAGGACGTGAGCAGTTCTTC CASSPQTPGREQFF
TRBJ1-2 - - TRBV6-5 TGTGCCAGCAGTTACTCGAGCAGGGCACATGGCTACACCTTC CASSYSSRAHGYTF
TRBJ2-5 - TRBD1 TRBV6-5 TGTGCCACATCTGGGGGACAGGGGGACCGACTGTACTTC CATSGGQGDRLYF
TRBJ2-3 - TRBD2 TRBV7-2 TGTGCCAGCAGCTTAGTTCGGGCAGCGGGAAATGCAGATACGCAGTATTTT CASSLVRAAGNADTQYF
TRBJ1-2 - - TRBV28 TGTGCCAGCACCCTCGGCAGCAACTATGGCTACACCTTC CASTLGSNYGYTF
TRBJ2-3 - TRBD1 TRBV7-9 TGTGCCAGCCTGGGGGACAGGGGGCTTGATATGCAGTATTTT CASLGDRGLDMQYF
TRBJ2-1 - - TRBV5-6 TGTGCCAGCAGCCCCGGGGTTGTTGGTAATGAGCAGTTCTTC CASSPGVVGNEQFF
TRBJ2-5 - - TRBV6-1 TGTGCCAGCAGAAGTGGGGGGCCGGAGACCCAGTACTTC CASRSGGPETQYF
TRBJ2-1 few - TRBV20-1 TGCAGTGCTAGCCGGCAAGATTTAGGGAATGAGCAGTTCTTC CSASRQDLGNEQFF
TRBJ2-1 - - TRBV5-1 TGCGCCAGCAGCTTTGATCCGGACTCCTACAATGAGCAGTTCTTC CASSFDPDSYNEQFF